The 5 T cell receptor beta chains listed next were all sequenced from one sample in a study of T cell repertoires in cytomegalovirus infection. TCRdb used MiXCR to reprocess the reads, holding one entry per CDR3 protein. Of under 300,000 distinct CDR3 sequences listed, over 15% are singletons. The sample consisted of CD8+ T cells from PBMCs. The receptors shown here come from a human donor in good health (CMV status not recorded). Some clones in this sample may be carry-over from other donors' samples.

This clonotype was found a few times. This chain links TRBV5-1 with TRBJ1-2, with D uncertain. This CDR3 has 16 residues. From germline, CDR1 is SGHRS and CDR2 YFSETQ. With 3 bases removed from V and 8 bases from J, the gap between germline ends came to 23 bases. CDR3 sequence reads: CASSSAWEDGGWGYTF. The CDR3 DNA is TGCGCCAGCAGCTCGGCTTGGGAAGATGGAGGGTGGGGCTACACCTTC. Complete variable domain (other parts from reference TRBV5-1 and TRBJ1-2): KAGVTQTPRYLIKTRGQQVTLSCSPISGHRSVSWYQQTPGQGLQFLFEYFSETQRNKGNFPGRFSGRQFSNSRSEMNVSTLELGDSALYLCASSSAWEDGGWGYTFGSGTRLTVV.

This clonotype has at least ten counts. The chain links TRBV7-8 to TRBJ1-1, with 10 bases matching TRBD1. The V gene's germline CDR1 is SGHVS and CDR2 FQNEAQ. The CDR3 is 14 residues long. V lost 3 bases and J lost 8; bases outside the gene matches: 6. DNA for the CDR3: TGTGCCAGCAGCTTTGCCGGGACAGGGGTCGAAGCTTTCTTT. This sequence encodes CASSFAGTGVEAFF.

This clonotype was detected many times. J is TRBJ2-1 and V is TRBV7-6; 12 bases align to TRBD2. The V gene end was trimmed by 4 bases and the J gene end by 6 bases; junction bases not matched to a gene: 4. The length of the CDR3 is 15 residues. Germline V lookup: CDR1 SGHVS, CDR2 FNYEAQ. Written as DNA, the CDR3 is TGTGCCAGCAGCTCTAGCGGGGGGGCTTTCAATGAGCAGTTCTTC. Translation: CASSSSGGAFNEQFF.

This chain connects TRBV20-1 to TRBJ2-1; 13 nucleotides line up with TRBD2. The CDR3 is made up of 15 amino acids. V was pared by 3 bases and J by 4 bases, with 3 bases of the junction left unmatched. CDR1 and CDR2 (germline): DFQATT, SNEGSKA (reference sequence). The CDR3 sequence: CSARTSGGFYNEQFF. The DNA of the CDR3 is TGCAGTGCTAGGACTAGCGGGGGGTTTTACAATGAGCAGTTCTTC.

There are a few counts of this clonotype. The CDR3 DNA is TGCAGCGTGACAACAGGGTATTTCTATGGCTACACCTTC. Residues: CSVTTGYFYGYTF. The chain combines TRBV29-1 with TRBJ1-2; a possible D gene is TRBD1 (6 bases). The germline gives CDR1 SQVTM, CDR2 ANQGSEA. CDR3 length: 13 amino acids. Trimming removed 6 bases at V and 4 bases at J, with 15 bases between.